This T cell receptor beta chain stems from a study of CD8 T cells in Susac syndrome. Sequencing targeted TCR beta in blood CD8+ and CD4+ T cells. While serving as controls, healthy donors were matched for age and sex. Reverse transcription of roughly 0.5 to 1 ug RNA used random hexamers. The method of amplification for TCR beta CDR3 was immunoSEQ multiplex PCR, covering 54 Vbeta and 13 Jbeta. A single record per CDR3 protein comes from TCRdb applying MiXCR to the immunoSEQ multiplex PCR reads. The sample holds approximately 90,000 distinct CDR3 sequences; around 93% are singletons and the top ten take over 0.25%. This TCR was sampled from a human donor in good health. Sequencing was performed on CD8+ T cells from PBMCs.

CDR3 region: CASSSPRQGPETQYF. The CDR3 DNA sequence: TGTGCCAGCAGTTCTCCCCGACAGGGCCCAGAGACCCAGTACTTC. The chain uses TRBV12-3 or TRBV12-4 and TRBJ2-5; 7 bases fit TRBD1. V gave up 4 bases and J gave up 4 bases; unmatched junction bases: 9. The CDR3 totals 15 residues.